What follows are 22 T cell receptor beta chains derived from one specimen sequenced in a study of T cells after somatic rescue of genetic block. Repertoires were generated with immunoSEQ multiplex PCR, while TCRdb's copy carries only in-frame clones and drops some. The sample consists of approximately 14,000 clones, approximately 71% of them appearing once. Source material: peripheral blood mononuclear cells (PBMCs). Source of these receptors: a man younger than 35.

This sequence joins TRBV5-6 and TRBJ2-5; TRBD1 or TRBD2 may be the D gene (5 bases each). V dropped 5 bases and J dropped 4 bases, with 18 bases sitting between them. CDR1 and CDR2 from the germline V gene are SGHDT and YYEEEE. The CDR3 length is 15 residues. CDR3 amino acids: CASSFTGFGGETQYF. The CDR3 DNA is TGTGCCAGCAGTTTCACAGGCTTTGGGGGAGAGACCCAGTACTTC. Based on the CDR3 plus reference TRBV5-6 and TRBJ2-5, the full variable domain is DAGVTQSPTHLIKTRGQQVTLRCSPKSGHDTVSWYQQALGQGPQFIFQYYEEEERQRGNFPDRFSGHQFPNYSSELNVNALLLGDSALYLCASSFTGFGGETQYFGPGTRLLVL.

The chain carries TRBV5-4 and TRBJ2-2; a possible D gene is TRBD1 (6 bases). The V end was cut by 4 bases, the J end by 0 bases, with 10 bases between. The germline CDR1 and CDR2 sequences are SGHNT and YYREEE (reference sequence). The CDR3 has 15 residues. The CDR3 protein is CASSPGHANTGELFF. In DNA, the CDR3 is TGTGCCAGCAGCCCGGGACATGCGAACACCGGGGAGCTGTTTTTT.

In DNA, the CDR3 is TGTGCCAGCAGCCGCCGGACTAGCGGCAAAGAGACCCAGTACTTC. Translating gives CASSRRTSGKETQYF. The rearrangement uses TRBV11-2 and TRBJ2-5; 10 nucleotides match TRBD2. From germline, CDR1 is SGHAT and CDR2 FQNNGV. J was trimmed by 3 bases and V by 5 bases; bases with no gene match: 6. This CDR3 contains 15 residues. Filled out from reference TRBV11-2 and TRBJ2-5, the complete variable domain reads EAGVAQSPRYKIIEKRQSVAFWCNPISGHATLYWYQQILGQGPKLLIQFQNNGVVDDSQLPKDRFSAERLKGVDSTLKIQPAKLEDSAVYLCASSRRTSGKETQYFGPGTRLLVL.

The rearrangement links TRBV7-3 to TRBJ2-1; tentatively, D is TRBD1 (5 bases). CDR1 is SGHTA, CDR2 FQGTGA, per germline. Between the trimmed V and J ends, which lost 5 bases and 0 bases, there was a span of 14 bases. There are 16 residues in the CDR3. CDR3 nucleotides: TGTGCCAGCAGCCTCTCACAGGCTAGCTCCTACAATGAGCAGTTCTTC. Translated, it gives CASSLSQASSYNEQFF.

The chain is built from TRBV5-1 and TRBJ2-2, with TRBD2 matching over 9 bases. Unmatched junction bases numbered 6, after V lost 3 bases and J lost 6 bases. Germline V gives CDR1 SGHRS, CDR2 YFSETQ. The CDR3 has 15 residues. The CDR3: CASSSPGTSSGELFF. The CDR3 bases are TGCGCCAGCAGCTCCCCCGGGACTAGCTCCGGGGAGCTGTTTTTT.

The chain combines TRBV5-1 with TRBJ2-4; TRBD2 aligns across 10 bases. This CDR3 has 20 amino acids. Germline-derived CDR1 and CDR2 are SGHRS and YFSETQ. J lost 0 bases, V lost 1 base, and 13 bases had no gene match. CDR3 amino acids: CASSLRTGLAGAEAKNIQYF. The CDR3 nucleotides read TGCGCCAGCAGCTTGAGGACAGGGCTAGCGGGAGCGGAAGCCAAAAACATTCAGTACTTC.

This clone was detected once. The chain combines TRBV6-1 with TRBJ2-7; D is unclear. V was shortened by 3 bases and J by 4 bases, with 4 bases between the two germline ends. CDR1 and CDR2 from the germline V gene are MNHNS and SASEGT. The CDR3 sequence is 11 residues long. The DNA for the CDR3 is TGTGCCAGCAGTGAGGGGTACGAGCAGTACTTC. Protein: CASSEGYEQYF.

V usage is TRBV18 and J usage is TRBJ1-5, with no clear D. Per germline, CDR1 KGHSH and CDR2 LQKENI. CDR3 length equals 14 residues. V lost 3 bases and J lost 2, with 8 bases in between. CDR3 in DNA: TGTGCCAGCTCACCGGAAAGAGGCAATCAGCCCCAGCATTTT. It codes for CASSPERGNQPQHF.

A single count supports this clone. The chain links TRBV19 to TRBJ2-1; perhaps D is TRBD1 or TRBD2 (5 bases each). Trimming stripped 4 bases from V and 0 bases from J, with 22 bases between. This CDR3 has 19 residues. The germline V gene encodes CDR1 LNHDA and CDR2 SQIVND (reference sequence). The CDR3 coding sequence is TGTGCCAGTAGTACCGCTGGGGGTAGCCTCCTAAGCTCCTACAATGAGCAGTTCTTC. Its protein product is CASSTAGGSLLSSYNEQFF. Looking up the rest from reference TRBV19 and TRBJ2-1 gives the full variable domain: DGGITQSPKYLFRKEGQNVTLSCEQNLNHDAMYWYRQDPGQGLRLIYYSQIVNDFQKGDIAEGYSVSREKKESFPLTVTSAQKNPTAFYLCASSTAGGSLLSSYNEQFFGPGTRLTVL.

In this sample, this clone turned up a few times. The chain joins TRBV2 to TRBJ1-2; D gene ambiguous. CDR1 and CDR2 (germline): SNHLY, FYNNEI. The CDR3 runs to 19 residues. The V and J ends lost 1 base and 0 bases respectively, with 21 bases between them. The CDR3 bases are TGTGCCAGCAGTGAAGATAGAGACCCATATATACCGGCTAACTATGGCTACACCTTC. Its protein product is CASSEDRDPYIPANYGYTF. Full variable domain (outside the CDR3, taken from reference TRBV2 and TRBJ1-2): EPEVTQTPSHQVTQMGQEVILRCVPISNHLYFYWYRQILGQKVEFLVSFYNNEISEKSEIFDDQFSVERPDGSNFTLKIRSTKLEDSAMYFCASSEDRDPYIPANYGYTFGSGTRLTVV.

This chain joins TRBV6-6 and TRBJ2-1; 7 bases match TRBD1. J gave up 7 bases and V 5 bases, and 11 bases lay outside the gene matches. The germline V gene encodes CDR1 MNHNY and CDR2 SVGAGI (reference sequence). This CDR3 has 15 amino acids. This chain's CDR3 is CASSVLAGGSNEQFF. Here the CDR3 DNA reads TGTGCCAGCAGTGTTTTGGCAGGGGGTTCGAATGAGCAGTTCTTC.

This chain joins TRBV27 and TRBJ2-7; the match to TRBD1 covers 8 bases. CDR1 and CDR2 (germline): MNHEY, SMNVEV (reference sequence). This CDR3 is 12 amino acids long. Germline trimming cut 5 bases from V and 6 bases from J; bases unmatched to any gene: 3. CDR3 loop: CASSLTGGEQYF. DNA for the CDR3: TGTGCCAGCAGTCTAACAGGGGGCGAGCAGTACTTC.

V gene TRBV6-6 combines with J gene TRBJ2-1; no definite D call. Germline CDR1 MNHNY, CDR2 SVGAGI (reference sequence). V was trimmed by 2 bases and J by 4 bases, leaving 12 bases between them. This CDR3 is built from 15 residues. The CDR3 loop is CASSYPYGPYNEQFF. The CDR3 coding sequence is TGTGCCAGCAGTTACCCGTATGGCCCTTACAATGAGCAGTTCTTC.

This sequence joins TRBV6-5 and TRBJ2-1; D remains unclear. This CDR3 comprises 16 residues. The germline V gene has CDR1 MNHEY and CDR2 SVGAGI. V lost 0 bases and J 5 bases, leaving 14 bases between the germline ends. The CDR3 DNA follows: TGTGCCAGCAGTTACTCGAATTGGTTCGGGCACAATGAGCAGTTCTTC. It encodes CASSYSNWFGHNEQFF.

This chain uses TRBV10-3 with TRBJ2-7, with a tentative D call TRBD1 (7 bases). Deletions cut 4 bases from V and 3 bases from J, with 13 bases between. The length of the CDR3 is 14 residues. The germline CDR1 and CDR2 sequences are ENHRY and SYGVKD. The CDR3 region is CAISGPGGLYEQYF. The CDR3 DNA follows: TGTGCCATCAGTGGGCCAGGGGGGCTCTACGAGCAGTACTTC.

This clone was counted between two and nine times. J is TRBJ2-2 and V is TRBV5-7, with 10 bases lining up with TRBD2. TRBV5-7 is an ORF for which the function is uncertain. Trimming cost V 4 bases and J 1 base; bases outside gene matches: 1. This CDR3 region has 15 residues. CDR3 in amino acids: CASSASGRNTGELFF. The CDR3 DNA reads TGTGCCAGCAGCGCTAGCGGGAGGAACACCGGGGAGCTGTTTTTT.

The V call is TRBV25-1, the J call TRBJ2-7; D is perhaps TRBD2 (5 bases). V shed 4 bases and J shed 3 bases, with 10 bases lying between them. The CDR3 is 13 amino acids. CDR1 and CDR2 (germline): MGHDK, SYGVNS. CDR3 nucleotides: TGTGCCAGCAGTGGGACCGAGGGCTACGAGCAGTACTTC. Translated: CASSGTEGYEQYF.

This rearrangement joins TRBV4-1 to TRBJ1-6, with 10 bases aligning to TRBD1. Germline values: CDR1 MGHRA, CDR2 YSYEKL. The CDR3 extends over 14 amino acids. V dropped 1 base and J dropped 14; count of bases not matched to a gene: 5. The CDR3 coding sequence is TGCGCCAGCAGCCAAGTAGGGACAGGGGCGTCCCTCCACTTT. Its protein is CASSQVGTGASLHF.

The J gene is TRBJ2-2, the V gene TRBV4-1; tentative D call: TRBD1 (7 bases). V lost 1 base and J lost 5, with 11 bases in between. The CDR3 runs 15 residues. Germline CDR1 MGHRA, CDR2 YSYEKL. This CDR3 reads CASSQGRGRTGELFF. DNA for the CDR3: TGCGCCAGCAGCCAAGGGAGGGGGCGTACCGGGGAGCTGTTTTTT.

This clone was observed a handful of times. The DNA for the CDR3 is TGTGCCAGCAGCTTAGGAGGAAGCAAGTACTACGAGCAGTACTTC. It encodes CASSLGGSKYYEQYF. J is TRBJ2-7 and V is TRBV7-9; D is uncertain. The CDR3 is 15 amino acids. CDR1 is SEHNR, CDR2 FQNEAQ, per germline (reference sequence). V dropped 1 base and J dropped 3 bases, with 13 bases sitting between them. Drawing the rest from reference TRBV7-9 and TRBJ2-7, the complete variable domain is DTGVSQNPRHKITKRGQNVTFRCDPISEHNRLYWYRQTLGQGPEFLTYFQNEAQLEKSRLLSDRFSAERPKGSFSTLEIQRTEQGDSAMYLCASSLGGSKYYEQYFGPGTRLTVT.

V and J are TRBV7-9 and TRBJ2-3; D unresolved. The V and J ends lost 3 bases and 8 bases respectively, with 15 bases between them. CDR1 SEHNR and CDR2 FQNEAQ come from the germline V gene (reference sequence). The CDR3 covers 14 residues. CDR3 sequence (DNA): TGTGCCAGCAGCTTGAACAGTGCTCCAGGTACGCAGTATTTT. It is translated as CASSLNSAPGTQYF.

The CDR3 DNA follows: TGTGCCAGCAGCATTCGACAGCGAGCCTACGAGCAGTACTTC. This codes for CASSIRQRAYEQYF. The chain is built from TRBV11-2 and TRBJ2-7, with D possibly TRBD1 on 5 matching bases. The V gene lost 5 bases and the J gene lost 2 bases, with 13 bases spanning the gap. The CDR3 sequence is 14 residues long. CDR1 is SGHAT and CDR2 is FQNNGV in the germline V gene.